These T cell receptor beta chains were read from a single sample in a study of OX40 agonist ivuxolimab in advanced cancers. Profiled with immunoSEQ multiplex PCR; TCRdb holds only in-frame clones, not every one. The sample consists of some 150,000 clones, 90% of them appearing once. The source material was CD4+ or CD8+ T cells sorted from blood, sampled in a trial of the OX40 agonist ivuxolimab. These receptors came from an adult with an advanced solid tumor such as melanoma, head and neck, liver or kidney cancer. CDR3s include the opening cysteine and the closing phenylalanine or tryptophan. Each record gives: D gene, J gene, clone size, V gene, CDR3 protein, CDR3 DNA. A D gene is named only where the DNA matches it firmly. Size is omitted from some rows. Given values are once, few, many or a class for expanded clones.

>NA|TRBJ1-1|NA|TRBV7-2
CASSLGTLAFF
TGTGCCAGCAGCCTAGGGACTTTAGCTTTCTTT
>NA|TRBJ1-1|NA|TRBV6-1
CASIPNLGRNTEAFF
TGTGCCAGCATTCCTAATTTGGGTCGGAACACTGAAGCTTTCTTT
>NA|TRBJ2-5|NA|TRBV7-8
CASSLVGRQETQYF
TGTGCCAGCAGCTTAGTAGGGAGGCAAGAGACCCAGTACTTC
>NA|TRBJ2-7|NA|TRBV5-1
CASSRTTGPYEQYF
TGCGCCAGCAGCCGTACGACAGGCCCCTACGAGCAGTACTTC
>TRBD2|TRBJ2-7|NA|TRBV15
CATSTPWGASGSFWQYF
TGTGCCACCAGCACCCCGTGGGGCGCTAGCGGGAGTTTTTGGCAGTACTTC
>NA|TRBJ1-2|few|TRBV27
CASSLVGSNYGYTF
TGTGCCAGCAGTTTGGTAGGGTCTAACTATGGCTACACCTTC
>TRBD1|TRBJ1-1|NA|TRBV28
CASSPWTGDVLKNTEAFF
TGTGCCAGCAGTCCCTGGACAGGCGACGTACTGAAGAACACTGAAGCTTTCTTT
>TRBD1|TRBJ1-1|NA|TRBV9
CASSAGQGLNTEAFF
TGTGCCAGCAGCGCGGGACAGGGGTTGAACACTGAAGCTTTCTTT
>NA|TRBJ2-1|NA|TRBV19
CASSSLQREYNEQFF
TGTGCCAGTAGTTCCCTGCAGCGAGAGTACAATGAGCAGTTCTTC
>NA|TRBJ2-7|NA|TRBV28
CASSWGPGSDEQYF
TGTGCCAGCAGTTGGGGCCCCGGCAGTGACGAGCAGTACTTC
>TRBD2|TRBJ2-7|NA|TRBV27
CACRSTLQRESPYEQYF
TGTGCCTGTCGCTCAACACTTCAGCGGGAGTCCCCCTACGAGCAGTACTTC
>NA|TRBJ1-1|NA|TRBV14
CASSQAVWGTLYTEAFF
TGTGCCAGCAGCCAAGCTGTTTGGGGCACCCTCTACACTGAAGCTTTCTTT
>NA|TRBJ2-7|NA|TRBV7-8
CASSSSGYEQYF
TGTGCCAGCAGCTCTTCGGGGTACGAGCAGTACTTC
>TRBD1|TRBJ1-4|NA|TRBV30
CAWGTGAGEKLFF
TGTGCCTGGGGGACAGGGGCAGGGGAAAAACTGTTTTTT
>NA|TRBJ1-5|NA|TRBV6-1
CASSAQGSNQPQHF
TGTGCCAGCAGCGCACAGGGAAGCAATCAGCCCCAGCATTTT
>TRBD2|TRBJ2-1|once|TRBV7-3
CASSPGLAGYNEQFF
TGTGCCAGCAGCCCCGGACTAGCGGGGTACAATGAGCAGTTCTTC
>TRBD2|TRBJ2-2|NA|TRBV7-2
CASSSPLAGGPGELFF
TGTGCCAGCAGCTCCCCACTAGCGGGAGGGCCGGGGGAGCTGTTTTTT
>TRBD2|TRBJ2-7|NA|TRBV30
CAFHGGRTYEQYF
TGTGCCTTTCATGGCGGGAGGACGTACGAGCAGTACTTC
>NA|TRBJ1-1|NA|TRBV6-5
CASSSREKTVSAFF
TGTGCCAGCAGTTCCCGAGAGAAGACAGTATCGGCTTTCTTT
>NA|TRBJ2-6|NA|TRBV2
CASSILSGANVLTF
TGTGCCAGCAGCATACTCTCTGGGGCCAACGTCCTGACTTTC
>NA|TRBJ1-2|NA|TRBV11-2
CASSWINYGYTF
TGTGCCAGCAGCTGGATTAACTATGGCTACACCTTC
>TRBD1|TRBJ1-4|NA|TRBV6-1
CASREAGTDNEKLFF
TGTGCCAGCAGAGAAGCCGGGACAGATAATGAAAAACTGTTTTTT
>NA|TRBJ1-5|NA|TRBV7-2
CASSFSGMHQPQHF
TGTGCCAGCAGCTTCTCCGGGATGCATCAGCCCCAGCATTTT
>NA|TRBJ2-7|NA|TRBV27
CASRTGYEQYF
TGTGCCAGCAGGACAGGCTACGAGCAGTACTTC
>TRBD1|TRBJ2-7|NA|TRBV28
CASGPGQVLPGQYF
TGTGCCAGCGGGCCCGGACAGGTTCTCCCCGGGCAGTACTTC
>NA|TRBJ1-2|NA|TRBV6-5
CASSLGGSYGYTF
TGTGCCAGCAGTTTAGGGGGATCGTATGGCTACACCTTC
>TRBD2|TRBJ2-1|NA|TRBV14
CASSRGETSGRNEQFF
TGTGCCAGCAGCCGGGGGGAAACTAGCGGGAGGAATGAGCAGTTCTTC
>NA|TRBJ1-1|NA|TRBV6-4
CASSDSGGTEAFF
TGTGCCAGCAGTGACTCGGGAGGGACTGAAGCTTTCTTT
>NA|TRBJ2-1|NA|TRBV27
CASSLPGASDFDEQFF
TGTGCCAGCAGTTTACCGGGGGCTAGTGATTTCGATGAGCAGTTCTTC
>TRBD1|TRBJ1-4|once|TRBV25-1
CASRSGQWEKLFF
TGTGCCAGCAGATCGGGACAGTGGGAAAAACTGTTTTTT
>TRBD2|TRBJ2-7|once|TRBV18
CASKPMASGTVYEQYF
TGTGCCAGCAAACCAATGGCTAGCGGGACTGTTTACGAGCAGTACTTC
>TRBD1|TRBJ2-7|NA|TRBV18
CASSRGTDTYEQYF
TGTGCCAGCTCACGGGGGACAGATACCTACGAGCAGTACTTC
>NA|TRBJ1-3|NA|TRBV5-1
CASSLDGDGPDTIYF
TGCGCCAGCAGCTTGGACGGGGACGGGCCAGACACCATATATTTT
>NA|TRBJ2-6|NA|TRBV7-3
CASSLSDSGANVLTF
TGTGCCAGCAGCTTATCGGACTCTGGGGCCAACGTCCTGACTTTC
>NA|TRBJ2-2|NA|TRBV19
CASSNRVNTGELFF
TGTGCCAGTTCAAACAGGGTGAACACCGGGGAGCTGTTTTTT
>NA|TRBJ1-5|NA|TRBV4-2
CASSHGYSNQPQHF
TGTGCCAGCAGCCACGGCTATAGCAATCAGCCCCAGCATTTT
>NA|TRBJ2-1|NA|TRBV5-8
CASSFGWPQGNEQFF
TGTGCCAGCAGCTTTGGGTGGCCCCAGGGCAATGAGCAGTTCTTC
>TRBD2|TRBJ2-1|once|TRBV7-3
CASSLGPAGGPNDEQFF
TGTGCCAGCAGCCTAGGCCCCGCGGGAGGGCCGAATGATGAGCAGTTCTTC
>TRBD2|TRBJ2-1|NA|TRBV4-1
CASSHRTSAAYNEQFF
TGCGCCAGCAGCCACAGGACTAGCGCGGCATACAATGAGCAGTTCTTC
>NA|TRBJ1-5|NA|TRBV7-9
CASSLGTDSNQPQHF
TGTGCCAGCAGCTTAGGGACAGATAGCAATCAGCCCCAGCATTTT
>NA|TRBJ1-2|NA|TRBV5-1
CASSLSGGSYGYTF
TGCGCCAGCAGCTTGTCGGGGGGAAGCTATGGCTACACCTTC
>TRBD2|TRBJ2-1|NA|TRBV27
CASSLWLAGANEQFF
TGTGCCAGCAGTTTGTGGCTAGCGGGAGCCAATGAGCAGTTCTTC
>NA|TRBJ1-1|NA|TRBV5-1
CASSSGTQHVNTEAFF
TGCGCCAGCAGCTCCGGGACGCAGCATGTGAACACTGAAGCTTTCTTT
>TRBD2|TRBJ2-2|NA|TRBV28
CASSLGSAGGRTGELFF
TGTGCCAGCAGTTTAGGTTCAGCGGGAGGACGGACCGGGGAGCTGTTTTTT
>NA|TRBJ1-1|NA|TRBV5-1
CASSQDGNTEAFF
TGCGCCAGCAGCCAGGACGGGAACACTGAAGCTTTCTTT
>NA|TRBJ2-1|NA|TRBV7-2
CASSLDRTTYNEQFF
TGTGCCAGCAGCTTGGACCGAACTACCTACAATGAGCAGTTCTTC